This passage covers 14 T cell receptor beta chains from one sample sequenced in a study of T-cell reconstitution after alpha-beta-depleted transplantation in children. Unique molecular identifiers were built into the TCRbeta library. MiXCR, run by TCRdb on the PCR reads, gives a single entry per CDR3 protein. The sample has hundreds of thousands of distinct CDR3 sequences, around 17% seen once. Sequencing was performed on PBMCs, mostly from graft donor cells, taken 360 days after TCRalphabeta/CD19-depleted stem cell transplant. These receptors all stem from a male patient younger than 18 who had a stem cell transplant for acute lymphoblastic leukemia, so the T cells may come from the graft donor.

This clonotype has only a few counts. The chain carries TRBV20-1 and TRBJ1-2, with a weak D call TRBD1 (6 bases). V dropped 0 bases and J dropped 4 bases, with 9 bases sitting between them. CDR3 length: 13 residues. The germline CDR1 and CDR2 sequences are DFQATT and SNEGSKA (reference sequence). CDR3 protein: CSARDGRGYGYTF. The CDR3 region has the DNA TGCAGTGCTAGAGACGGCAGGGGCTATGGCTACACCTTC.

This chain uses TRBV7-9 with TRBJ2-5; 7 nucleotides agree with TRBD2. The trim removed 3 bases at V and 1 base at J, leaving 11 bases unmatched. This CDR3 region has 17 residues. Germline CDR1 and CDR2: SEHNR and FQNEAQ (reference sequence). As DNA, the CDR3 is TGTGCCAGCAGCTTCATCAAATTGACTAGCCCCCAAGAGACCCAGTACTTC. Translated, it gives CASSFIKLTSPQETQYF. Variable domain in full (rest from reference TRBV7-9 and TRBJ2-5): DTGVSQNPRHKITKRGQNVTFRCDPISEHNRLYWYRQTLGQGPEFLTYFQNEAQLEKSRLLSDRFSAERPKGSFSTLEIQRTEQGDSAMYLCASSFIKLTSPQETQYFGPGTRLLVL.

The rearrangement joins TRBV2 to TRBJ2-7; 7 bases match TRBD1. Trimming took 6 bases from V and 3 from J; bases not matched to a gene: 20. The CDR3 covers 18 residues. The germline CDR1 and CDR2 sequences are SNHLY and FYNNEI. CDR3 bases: TGTGCCAGCAGCTCGGGACAGTTCGTCGCCAAGGAAGACTACGAGCAGTACTTC. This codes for CASSSGQFVAKEDYEQYF.

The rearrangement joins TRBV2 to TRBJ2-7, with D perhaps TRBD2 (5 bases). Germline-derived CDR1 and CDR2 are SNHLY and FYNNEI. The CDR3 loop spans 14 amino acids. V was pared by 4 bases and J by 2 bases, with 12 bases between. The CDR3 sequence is CASSARGVTYEQYF. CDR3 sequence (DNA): TGTGCCAGCAGTGCCCGGGGTGTAACCTACGAGCAGTACTTC.

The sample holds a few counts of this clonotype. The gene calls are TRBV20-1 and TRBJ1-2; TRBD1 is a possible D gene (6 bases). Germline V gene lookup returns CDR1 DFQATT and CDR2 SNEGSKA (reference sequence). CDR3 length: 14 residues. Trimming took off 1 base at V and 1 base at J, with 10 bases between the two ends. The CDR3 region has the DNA TGCAGTGCTAGAGGAGGGGGTCTTAACTATGGCTACACCTTC. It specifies CSARGGGLNYGYTF.

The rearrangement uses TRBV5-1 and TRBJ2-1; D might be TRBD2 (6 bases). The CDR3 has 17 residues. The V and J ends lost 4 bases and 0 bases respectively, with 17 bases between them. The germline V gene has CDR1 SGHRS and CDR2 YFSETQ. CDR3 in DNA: TGCGCCAGCAGCGCCTACCTAGCGTTGAGCTCCTACAATGAGCAGTTCTTC. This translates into CASSAYLALSSYNEQFF.

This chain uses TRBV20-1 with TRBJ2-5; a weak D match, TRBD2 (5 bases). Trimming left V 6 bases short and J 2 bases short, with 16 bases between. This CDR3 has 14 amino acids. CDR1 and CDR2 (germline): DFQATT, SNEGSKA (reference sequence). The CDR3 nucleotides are TGCAGTGCCAGCCCCACAGCGGAGCAAGAGACCCAGTACTTC. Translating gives CSASPTAEQETQYF.

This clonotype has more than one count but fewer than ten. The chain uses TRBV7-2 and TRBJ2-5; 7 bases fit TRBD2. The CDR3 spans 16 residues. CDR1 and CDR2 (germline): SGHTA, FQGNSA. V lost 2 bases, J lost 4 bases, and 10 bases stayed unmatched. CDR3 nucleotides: TGTGCCAGCAGCTTATTTGGCCGGGAGGACGGAGAGACCCAGTACTTC. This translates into CASSLFGREDGETQYF.

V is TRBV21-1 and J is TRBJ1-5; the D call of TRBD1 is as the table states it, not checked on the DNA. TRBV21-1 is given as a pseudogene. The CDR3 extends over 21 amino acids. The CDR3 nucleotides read TGTGCCAGCAGCAAATCCCCGGCGGTGGACAAGGAGGGGGCTAGCAATCAGCCCCAGCATTTT. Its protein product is CASSKSPAVDKEGASNQPQHF.

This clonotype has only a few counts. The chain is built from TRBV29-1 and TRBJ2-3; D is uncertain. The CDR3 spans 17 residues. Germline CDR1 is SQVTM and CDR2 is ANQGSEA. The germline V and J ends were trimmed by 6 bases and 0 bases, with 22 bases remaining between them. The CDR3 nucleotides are TGCAGCGTGTACCCATTCCTCCGTCGTCCTAGCACAGATACGCAGTATTTT. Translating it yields CSVYPFLRRPSTDTQYF.

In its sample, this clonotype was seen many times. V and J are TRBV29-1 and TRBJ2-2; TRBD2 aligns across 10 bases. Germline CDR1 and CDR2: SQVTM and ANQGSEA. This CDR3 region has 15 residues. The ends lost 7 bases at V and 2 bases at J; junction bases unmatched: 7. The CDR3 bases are TGCAGCGCGATAGCGGGAGGTACCAACACCGGGGAGCTGTTTTTT. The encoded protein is CSAIAGGTNTGELFF.

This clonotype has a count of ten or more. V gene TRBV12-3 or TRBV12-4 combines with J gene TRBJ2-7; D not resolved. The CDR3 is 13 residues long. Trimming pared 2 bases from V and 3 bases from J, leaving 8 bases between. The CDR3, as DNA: TGTGCCAGCAGTTTACCCCCAGTCTACGAGCAGTACTTC. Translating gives CASSLPPVYEQYF.

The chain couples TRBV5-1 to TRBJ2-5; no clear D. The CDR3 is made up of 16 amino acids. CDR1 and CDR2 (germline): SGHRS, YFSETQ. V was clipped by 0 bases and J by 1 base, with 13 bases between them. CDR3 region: CASSLAWRARQETQYF. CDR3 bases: TGCGCCAGCAGCTTGGCCTGGAGAGCTCGCCAAGAGACCCAGTACTTC.

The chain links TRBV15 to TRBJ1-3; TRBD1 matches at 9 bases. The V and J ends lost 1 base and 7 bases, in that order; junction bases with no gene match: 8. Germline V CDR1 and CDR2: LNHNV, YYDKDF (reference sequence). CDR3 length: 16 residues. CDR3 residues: CATSRGGGTGMNTIYF. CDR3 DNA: TGTGCCACCAGCAGAGGTGGTGGGACAGGGATGAACACCATATATTTT.